Only a few counts were recorded for the clone carrying this T cell receptor (delta chain). Its antigen is still unknown. RNA was extracted from the cells and then reverse transcribed. The CDR3 regions were amplified by multiplex PCR from V-gene primers to a constant-region primer. TCRdb applied CATT to the multiplex PCR reads for clone calling. This sample carries fewer than 90,000 delta-chain clones, 30% to 45% of them seen once, and the ten largest clones take under 0.3%. V lost 3 bases to trimming and J lost 1 base; unmatched junction nucleotides: 20. CDR1 and CDR2 (germline): TSWWSYY, QGS. This CDR3 contains 21 residues. The sample is drawn from a study of Vδ1+ human thymocytes. Alphabeta T cells were depleted, then CD3+ Vdelta1+ Vdelta2- thymocytes were FACS-sorted. Vdelta1+ thymocyte sorts reached between about 96% and 99.6% purity. Study-wide results and caveats: Roughly 22% of thymic delta-chain sequences were Vdelta2, with few Vdelta3, unlike blood Vdelta1+ controls. TRG sequences recurred across donors, whereas TRD sequences stayed essentially private. Thymic TRG and TRD repertoires appeared highly polyclonal, with Gaussian CDR3 length distributions.

Input material: Vdelta1+ gamma-delta thymocytes from the thymus. Subset: FACS-sorted CD3+ TCRalphabeta- TCRVdelta1+ TCRVdelta2- thymocytes. The rearrangement uses TRDV1 and TRDJ1, with 10 bases that match TRDD3. The TCR originated in a boy under two years old who had congenital heart surgery. CDR3 protein: CALGDVFPTGGSQTFTDKLIF. In DNA form, the CDR3 reads TGTGCTCTTGGGGACGTCTTCCCCACTGGGGGATCGCAAACATTCACCGATAAACTCATCTTT.